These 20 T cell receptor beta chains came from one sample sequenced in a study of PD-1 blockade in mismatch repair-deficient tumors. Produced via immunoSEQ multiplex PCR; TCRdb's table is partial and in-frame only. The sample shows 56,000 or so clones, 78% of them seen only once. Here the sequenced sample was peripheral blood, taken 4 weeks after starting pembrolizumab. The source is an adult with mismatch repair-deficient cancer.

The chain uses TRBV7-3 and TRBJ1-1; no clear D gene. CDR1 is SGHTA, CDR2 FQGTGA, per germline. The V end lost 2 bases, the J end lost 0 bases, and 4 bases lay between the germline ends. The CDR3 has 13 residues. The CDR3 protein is CASSLGMNTEAFF. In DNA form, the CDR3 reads TGTGCCAGCAGCTTAGGTATGAACACTGAAGCTTTCTTT.

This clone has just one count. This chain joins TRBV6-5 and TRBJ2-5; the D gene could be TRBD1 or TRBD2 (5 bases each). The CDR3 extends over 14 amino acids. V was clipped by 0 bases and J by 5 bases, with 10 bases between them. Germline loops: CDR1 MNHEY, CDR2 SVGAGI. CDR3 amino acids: CASSYSRGLETQYF. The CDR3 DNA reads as TGTGCCAGCAGTTACTCGAGGGGTCTGGAGACCCAGTACTTC.

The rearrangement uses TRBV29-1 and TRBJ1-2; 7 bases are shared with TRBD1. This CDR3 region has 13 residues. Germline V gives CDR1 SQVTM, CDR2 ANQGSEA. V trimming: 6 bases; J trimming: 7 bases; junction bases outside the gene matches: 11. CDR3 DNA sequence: TGCAGCGTACCCACTACAGGGGATGGTGGCTACACCTTC. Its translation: CSVPTTGDGGYTF.

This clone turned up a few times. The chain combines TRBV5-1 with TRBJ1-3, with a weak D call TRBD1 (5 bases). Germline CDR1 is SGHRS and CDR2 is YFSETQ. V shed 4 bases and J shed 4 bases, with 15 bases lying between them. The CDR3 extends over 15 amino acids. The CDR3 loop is CASSPGTVKGNTIYF. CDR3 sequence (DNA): TGCGCCAGCAGCCCTGGGACGGTGAAGGGAAACACCATATATTTT.

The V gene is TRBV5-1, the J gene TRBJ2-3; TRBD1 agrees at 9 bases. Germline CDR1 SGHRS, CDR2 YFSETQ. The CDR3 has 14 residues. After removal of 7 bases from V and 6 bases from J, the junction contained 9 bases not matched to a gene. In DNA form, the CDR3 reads TGCGCCAGCTCGACTGGGACAGGGATGGATACGCAGTATTTT. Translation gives CASSTGTGMDTQYF.

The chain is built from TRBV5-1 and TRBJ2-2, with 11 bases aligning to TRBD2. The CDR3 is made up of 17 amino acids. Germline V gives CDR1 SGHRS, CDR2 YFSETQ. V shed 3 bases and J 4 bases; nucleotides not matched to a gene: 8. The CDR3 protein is CASSSLAGGGGTGELFF. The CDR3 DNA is TGCGCCAGCAGCTCGCTAGCGGGAGGCGGTGGCACCGGGGAGCTGTTTTTT.

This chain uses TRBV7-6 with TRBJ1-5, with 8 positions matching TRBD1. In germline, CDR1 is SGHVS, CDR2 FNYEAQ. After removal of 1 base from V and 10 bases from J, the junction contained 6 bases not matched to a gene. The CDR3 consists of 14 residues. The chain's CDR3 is CASSLVSDRGPQHF. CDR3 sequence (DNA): TGTGCCAGCAGCTTAGTGTCAGACAGGGGACCCCAGCATTTT.

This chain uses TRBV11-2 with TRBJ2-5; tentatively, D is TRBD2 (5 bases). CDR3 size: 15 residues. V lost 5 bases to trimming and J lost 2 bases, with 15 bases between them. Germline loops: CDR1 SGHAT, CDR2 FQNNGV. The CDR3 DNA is TGTGCCAGCAGCCGACCCTCAAGCGGACAAGAGACCCAGTACTTC. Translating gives CASSRPSSGQETQYF. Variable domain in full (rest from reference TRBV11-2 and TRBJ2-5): EAGVAQSPRYKIIEKRQSVAFWCNPISGHATLYWYQQILGQGPKLLIQFQNNGVVDDSQLPKDRFSAERLKGVDSTLKIQPAKLEDSAVYLCASSRPSSGQETQYFGPGTRLLVL.

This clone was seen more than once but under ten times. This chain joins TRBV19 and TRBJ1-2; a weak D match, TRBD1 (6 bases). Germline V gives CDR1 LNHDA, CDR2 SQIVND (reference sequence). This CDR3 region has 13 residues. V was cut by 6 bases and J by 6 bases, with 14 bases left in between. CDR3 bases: TGTGCCAGTAGGCCGACAGGTATGCATGGCTACACCTTC. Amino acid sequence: CASRPTGMHGYTF.

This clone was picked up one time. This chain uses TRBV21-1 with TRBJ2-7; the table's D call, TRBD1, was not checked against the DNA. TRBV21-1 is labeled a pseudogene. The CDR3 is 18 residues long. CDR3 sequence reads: CASSSPGQGNCRTYEQYF. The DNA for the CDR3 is TGTGCCAGCAGCTCTCCGGGACAGGGTAATTGTCGCACCTACGAGCAGTACTTC.

The CDR3 DNA is TGTGCCAGTTACGGGACTAGCGGGAGAAATGAGCAGTTCTTC. The encoded protein is CASYGTSGRNEQFF. The rearrangement joins TRBV28 to TRBJ2-1; 14 nucleotides align to TRBD2. The length of the CDR3 is 14 residues. Germline-derived CDR1 and CDR2 are MDHEN and SYDVKM. Trimming took 9 bases from V and 7 from J; bases not matched to a gene: 5.

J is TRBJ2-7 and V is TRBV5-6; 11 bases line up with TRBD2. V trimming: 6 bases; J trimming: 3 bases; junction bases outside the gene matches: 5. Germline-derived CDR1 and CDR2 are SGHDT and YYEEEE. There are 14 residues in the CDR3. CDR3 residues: CASTASGRLYEQYF. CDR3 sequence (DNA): TGTGCCAGCACGGCTAGCGGGAGGCTCTACGAGCAGTACTTC.

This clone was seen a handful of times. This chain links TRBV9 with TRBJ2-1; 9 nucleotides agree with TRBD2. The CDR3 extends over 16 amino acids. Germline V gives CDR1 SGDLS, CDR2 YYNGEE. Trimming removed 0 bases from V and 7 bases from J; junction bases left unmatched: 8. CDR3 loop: CASSVGGSGSFNEQFF. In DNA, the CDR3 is TGTGCCAGCAGCGTAGGAGGTAGCGGGAGCTTTAATGAGCAGTTCTTC.

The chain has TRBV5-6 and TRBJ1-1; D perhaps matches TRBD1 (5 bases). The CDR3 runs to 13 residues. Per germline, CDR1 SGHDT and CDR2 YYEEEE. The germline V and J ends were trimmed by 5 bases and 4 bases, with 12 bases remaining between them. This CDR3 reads CASRTGGFTEAFF. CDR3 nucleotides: TGTGCCAGCAGAACGGGGGGTTTCACTGAAGCTTTCTTT.

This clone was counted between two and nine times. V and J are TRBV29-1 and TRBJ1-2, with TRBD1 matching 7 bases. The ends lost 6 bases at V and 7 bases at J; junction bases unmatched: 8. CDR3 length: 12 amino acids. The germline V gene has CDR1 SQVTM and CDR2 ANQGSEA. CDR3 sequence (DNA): TGCAGCGTAGACCCCGGGACAGCTGGCTACACCTTC. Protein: CSVDPGTAGYTF.

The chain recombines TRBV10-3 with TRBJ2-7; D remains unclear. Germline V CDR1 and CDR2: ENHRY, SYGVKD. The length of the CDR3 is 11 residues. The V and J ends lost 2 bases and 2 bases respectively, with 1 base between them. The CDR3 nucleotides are TGTGCCATCAGTGAGACCTACGAGCAGTACTTC. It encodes CAISETYEQYF.

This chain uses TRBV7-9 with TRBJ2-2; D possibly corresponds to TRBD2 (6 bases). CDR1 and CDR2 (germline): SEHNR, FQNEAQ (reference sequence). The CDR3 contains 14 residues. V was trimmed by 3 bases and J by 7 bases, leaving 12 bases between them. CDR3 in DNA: TGTGCCAGCAGCTTTAGCGGATCGGTCGGGGAGCTGTTTTTT. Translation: CASSFSGSVGELFF.

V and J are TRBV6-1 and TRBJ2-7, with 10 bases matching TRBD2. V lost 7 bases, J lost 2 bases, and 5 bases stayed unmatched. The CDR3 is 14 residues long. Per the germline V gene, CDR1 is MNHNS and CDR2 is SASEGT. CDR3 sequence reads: CASTSLAGPYEQYF. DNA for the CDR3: TGTGCCAGCACCTCACTAGCGGGACCCTACGAGCAGTACTTC.

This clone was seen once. The CDR3 DNA sequence: TGTGCCAGCAGGACAACTGGGGGCTCTGGGGCCAACGTCCTGACTTTC. It is translated as CASRTTGGSGANVLTF. The V gene is TRBV5-4, the J gene TRBJ2-6; the D gene could be TRBD1 or TRBD2 (5 bases each). CDR1 and CDR2 from the germline V gene are SGHNT and YYREEE (reference sequence). The CDR3 has 16 residues. V gave up 5 bases and J gave up 0 bases, with 12 bases separating them. Filled out from reference TRBV5-4 and TRBJ2-6, the complete variable domain reads ETGVTQSPTHLIKTRGQQVTLRCSSQSGHNTVSWYQQALGQGPQFIFQYYREEENGRGNFPPRFSGLQFPNYSSELNVNALELDDSALYLCASRTTGGSGANVLTFGAGSRLTVL.

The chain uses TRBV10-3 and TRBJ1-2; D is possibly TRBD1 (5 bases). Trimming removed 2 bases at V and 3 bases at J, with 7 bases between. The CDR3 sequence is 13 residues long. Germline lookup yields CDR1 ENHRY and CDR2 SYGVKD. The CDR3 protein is CAISEGTDYGYTF. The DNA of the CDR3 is TGTGCCATCAGTGAGGGGACGGACTATGGCTACACCTTC.